A single sample is the source of the 19 T cell receptor beta chains below, sequenced in a study of beta chain features in type 1 diabetes. Study-wide points: A moderate, significant TCRB CDR3 shortening appeared in type 1 diabetes across four CD4+ subsets.

Their antigens are not known. Since all of the isolated RNA was reverse transcribed, expressed TCRB transcripts were what got sequenced. The table came from immunoSEQ multiplex PCR; TCRdb's copy has only in-frame clones and leaves some out. This table holds around 310,000 clones, 13% found once. Sequencing was performed on naive CD4+ T cells from blood. The receptors come from a woman younger than 35 with type 1 diabetes.

This clone was detected a few times. The chain uses TRBV18 and TRBJ1-1; the D is unclear. The CDR3 runs to 14 residues. In germline, CDR1 is KGHSH, CDR2 LQKENI. The ends were cut back, 0 bases at V and 1 base at J, with 6 bases in the middle. The chain's CDR3 is CASSPPPGNTEAFF. The CDR3 coding sequence is TGTGCCAGCTCACCACCGCCCGGGAACACTGAAGCTTTCTTT.

The CDR3 bases are TGCGCCAGCAGTCGGTTCCGACTAGCGGTAATGTTAGACCTCTCCTACAATGAGCAGTTCTTC. Its protein product is CASSRFRLAVMLDLSYNEQFF. The chain joins TRBV23-1 to TRBJ2-1; 9 bases are shared with TRBD2. TRBV23-1 qualifies as an ORF whose function is uncertain. The CDR3 length is 21 residues. J was trimmed by 0 bases and V by 4 bases; bases with no gene match: 19.

The V and J genes are TRBV18 and TRBJ2-7, with 10 positions matching TRBD2. CDR1 and CDR2 from the germline V gene are KGHSH and LQKENI. The CDR3 has 14 amino acids. Trimming removed 0 bases from V and 5 bases from J; junction bases left unmatched: 1. The CDR3 region has the DNA TGTGCCAGCTCACCACCAGGGACTAGCGACGAGCAGTACTTC. Translated: CASSPPGTSDEQYF.

Here the CDR3 reads CAWSGGGTGGYEQYF. The CDR3, as DNA: TGTGCCTGGAGTGGTGGAGGGACAGGGGGCTACGAGCAGTACTTC. The chain couples TRBV30 to TRBJ2-7; TRBD1 agrees at 11 bases. Germline lookup yields CDR1 GTSNPN and CDR2 SVGIG (reference sequence). The ends lost 1 base at V and 3 bases at J; junction bases unmatched: 5. The CDR3 has 15 residues. The entire variable domain, with the rest obtained from reference TRBV30 and TRBJ2-7, is as follows: SQTIHQWPATLVQPVGSPLSLECTVEGTSNPNLYWYRQAAGRGLQLLFYSVGIGQISSEVPQNLSASRPQDRQFILSSKKLLLSDSGFYLCAWSGGGTGGYEQYFGPGTRLTVT.

This sequence joins TRBV29-1 and TRBJ1-2, with TRBD1 identical over 10 bases. The V segment lost 6 bases and the J segment 7 bases; nucleotides outside the gene matches: 5. The germline V gene encodes CDR1 SQVTM and CDR2 ANQGSEA. CDR3 length equals 12 residues. CDR3 residues: CSVADRGIGYTF. The CDR3, as DNA: TGCAGCGTGGCGGACAGGGGGATTGGCTACACCTTC.

This rearrangement joins TRBV5-1 to TRBJ2-5, with TRBD2 identical over 12 bases. V shed 1 base and J 5 bases; nucleotides not matched to a gene: 9. This CDR3 is 17 amino acids long. Germline CDR1 SGHRS, CDR2 YFSETQ. CDR3 sequence reads: CASSLYTTSGSGETQYF. The CDR3 DNA sequence: TGCGCCAGCAGCTTGTATACGACTAGCGGGAGCGGTGAGACCCAGTACTTC.

This clone was seen only a few times. The chain employs TRBV29-1 and TRBJ1-1, with D possibly TRBD1 on 5 matching bases. Trimming removed 7 bases at V and 0 bases at J, with 12 bases between. CDR3 length: 13 amino acids. Germline V lookup: CDR1 SQVTM, CDR2 ANQGSEA. CDR3 residues: CSARGTLNTEAFF. The CDR3 DNA sequence: TGCAGCGCACGCGGGACTCTGAACACTGAAGCTTTCTTT.

This clone has only a few counts. The V gene is TRBV28, the J gene TRBJ2-5; D possibly corresponds to TRBD2 (5 bases). Germline V gives CDR1 MDHEN, CDR2 SYDVKM. The CDR3 loop spans 12 amino acids. Trimming cost V 5 bases and J 3 bases, with 7 bases left between them. CDR3 bases: TGTGCCAGCAGTGGGAGTAAAGAGACCCAGTACTTC. Its translation is CASSGSKETQYF.

This sequence joins TRBV6-6 and TRBJ1-1; no clear D gene. V was clipped by 7 bases and J by 1 base, with 10 bases between them. CDR1 and CDR2 (germline): MNHNY, SVGAGI (reference sequence). This CDR3 region has 13 residues. The DNA of the CDR3 is TGTGCCAGCACCGGGGTGAGGAACACTGAAGCTTTCTTT. As protein: CASTGVRNTEAFF.

This clone was counted between two and nine times. The V gene is TRBV7-9, the J gene TRBJ1-2; D unclear. Trimming left V 2 bases short and J 0 bases short, with 10 bases between. The CDR3 has 15 residues. Per germline, CDR1 SEHNR and CDR2 FQNEAQ (reference sequence). The CDR3 DNA follows: TGTGCCAGCAGCTTATCGACTGGAGCTAACTATGGCTACACCTTC. Its protein is CASSLSTGANYGYTF.

This clone appeared a few times. This chain connects TRBV6-5 to TRBJ2-7; TRBD1 matches 7 bases. V trimming: 5 bases; J trimming: 5 bases; junction bases outside the gene matches: 6. The CDR3 runs 13 residues. From germline, CDR1 is MNHEY and CDR2 SVGAGI. The CDR3 sequence is CASSRYRGHEQYF. Here the CDR3 DNA reads TGTGCCAGCAGTAGGTACAGGGGCCACGAGCAGTACTTC.

This clone occurred a few times. In nucleotides, the CDR3 is TGTGCCAGCAGCTTGGGGCAGGAACGGCCCCAGCATTTT. Amino acids: CASSLGQERPQHF. The J gene is TRBJ1-5, the V gene TRBV7-2, with D possibly matching TRBD1 (5 bases). The CDR3 spans 13 residues. CDR1 is SGHTA and CDR2 is FQGNSA in the germline V gene. V was trimmed by 3 bases and J by 9 bases, leaving 12 bases between them.

The chain links TRBV18 to TRBJ1-1, with 10 nucleotides matching TRBD1. The CDR3 spans 15 residues. From germline, CDR1 is KGHSH and CDR2 LQKENI. With V trimmed by 3 bases and J by 5 bases, 6 bases remained unmatched. The DNA for the CDR3 is TGTGCCAGCTCACCGGGACAGGGGCGTCAGACTGAAGCTTTCTTT. Amino acids: CASSPGQGRQTEAFF.

J is TRBJ2-5 and V is TRBV27, with no clear D. V lost 0 bases and J 3 bases, leaving 5 bases between the germline ends. CDR1 is MNHEY, CDR2 SMNVEV, per germline (reference sequence). The CDR3 contains 13 residues. The CDR3 is CASSLSSKETQYF. Here the CDR3 DNA reads TGTGCCAGCAGTTTATCGAGTAAAGAGACCCAGTACTTC.

The chain couples TRBV9 to TRBJ1-4; 8 nucleotides agree with TRBD1. V lost 4 bases, J lost 7 bases, and 9 bases stayed unmatched. The germline gives CDR1 SGDLS, CDR2 YYNGEE. This CDR3 spans 15 amino acids. The CDR3 here is CASSTYSGTGEKLFF. CDR3 DNA sequence: TGTGCCAGCAGCACTTATTCCGGGACAGGTGAAAAACTGTTTTTT.

The chain links TRBV9 to TRBJ2-7, with D tentatively TRBD1 (7 bases). Germline CDR1 is SGDLS and CDR2 is YYNGEE. V was cut by 4 bases and J by 2 bases, with 28 bases left in between. CDR3 length equals 19 residues. CDR3 in amino acids: CASSPEKGASGLLAYEQYF. DNA for the CDR3: TGTGCCAGCAGCCCGGAGAAGGGGGCCAGCGGGCTTCTGGCCTACGAGCAGTACTTC.

This clone was recorded a few times. The V gene is TRBV4-3, the J gene TRBJ2-1; D remains ambiguous. This CDR3 comprises 15 residues. Trimming stripped 0 bases from V and 8 bases from J, with 14 bases between. The germline gives CDR1 LGHNA, CDR2 YSLEER. The CDR3: CASSQDRKRMDEQFF. The CDR3 DNA reads as TGCGCCAGCAGCCAAGATCGGAAGCGTATGGATGAGCAGTTCTTC.

This chain uses TRBV2 with TRBJ2-3; D gene uncertain. Germline CDR1 SNHLY, CDR2 FYNNEI. V lost 6 bases to trimming and J lost 3 bases, with 10 bases between them. This CDR3 spans 13 amino acids. As DNA, the CDR3 is TGTGCCAGCAGGACACAACAAACAGATACGCAGTATTTT. As protein: CASRTQQTDTQYF.

The chain combines TRBV7-2 with TRBJ2-5; tentatively, D is TRBD1 (6 bases). V was cut by 1 base and J by 4 bases, with 16 bases left in between. CDR1 and CDR2 (germline): SGHTA, FQGNSA. The CDR3 is made up of 16 amino acids. CDR3 DNA: TGTGCCAGCAGCTTAGGACAGGCTCTCAGGCTAGAGACCCAGTACTTC. Translating gives CASSLGQALRLETQYF. The entire variable domain, with the rest obtained from reference TRBV7-2 and TRBJ2-5, is as follows: GAGVSQSPSNKVTEKGKDVELRCDPISGHTALYWYRQSLGQGLEFLIYFQGNSAPDKSGLPSDRFSAERTGGSVSTLTIQRTQQEDSAVYLCASSLGQALRLETQYFGPGTRLLVL.